The 2 T cell receptor beta chains below all came from one sample that was sequenced in a study of blood T cells in healthy people across ages. Combining a sample-barcoded 5' primer with a J-beta primer mix, a second PCR ran for roughly 6 to 12 cycles. Each CDR3 protein is one row after TCRdb ran MiXCR on the 5' RACE reads. This sample has about 1.1 million distinct CDR3 sequences, with 35% to 45% found just once. The source material was blood. These receptors were obtained from a man between 18 and 35 years old in good health.

This chain uses TRBV28 with TRBJ1-1; D is unclear. The CDR3 totals 14 residues. Trimming removed 5 bases at V and 4 bases at J, with 14 bases between. Germline CDR1 is MDHEN and CDR2 is SYDVKM. CDR3: CASSVPGEGTEAFF. DNA of the CDR3: TGTGCCAGCAGTGTCCCTGGGGAAGGCACTGAAGCTTTCTTT.

This clonotype was counted only a few times. The genes are TRBV12-3 or TRBV12-4 and TRBJ1-1, with 7 bases aligning to TRBD1. The CDR3 totals 12 residues. Trimming at V came to 7 bases and at J to 6 bases, leaving 5 bases not matched to a gene. CDR3 nucleotides: TGTGCCAGCACCCAGGGGGGACCTGAAGCTTTCTTT. This translates into CASTQGGPEAFF.